This T cell receptor beta chain was sequenced for a study of T cell responses to AZD1222 COVID-19 vaccine. Study conclusions and caveats: Spike-wide vaccine-associated CD4 TCRs dominated at 160-218 and 743-854. Sampling captured repertoires only after the peak T cell response. Clonal diversity was possibly underestimated, and white British individuals and females predominated among donors. Targeting of unmutated variant regions was reportedly seen in nearly half of spike-specific TCRs.

This CDR3 is built from 16 residues. Trimming stripped 0 bases from V and 0 bases from J, with 9 bases between. CDR1 and CDR2 (germline): LNHNV, YYDKDF (reference sequence). Concerning this clone itself: The antigen remains undetermined.

Generated by immunoSEQ multiplex PCR, the TCRdb table keeps only in-frame clones and is missing some. The data hold 150,000 to 200,000 clones, with around 94% observed a single time. This sequence was found in an adult who received the AZD1222 COVID-19 vaccine. The sample consisted of peripheral blood, taken 28 days after the second AZD1222 dose. The chain carries TRBV15 and TRBJ2-4; D unresolved. CDR3 residues: CATSRDLTLAKNIQYF. CDR3 nucleotides: TGTGCCACCAGCAGAGATCTTACACTAGCCAAAAACATTCAGTACTTC.